This T cell receptor beta chain was observed in a study of PD-1 blockade in classical Hodgkin lymphoma. The CDR3 consists of 18 residues. The V segment lost 0 bases and the J segment 2 bases; nucleotides outside the gene matches: 12. Germline loops: CDR1 KGHSH, CDR2 LQKENI. Each patient relapsed following autologous stem cell transplantation, and prior brentuximab vedotin exposure differed. Generated by immunoSEQ multiplex PCR, the TCRdb table keeps only in-frame clones and is missing some. The sample carries under 45,000 clones, 76% recorded once. The chain has TRBV18 and TRBJ2-7; 8 positions match TRBD1. Source: peripheral blood mononuclear cells (PBMCs), taken at baseline. The TCR was taken from a human donor with classical Hodgkin lymphoma. For the CDR3, the DNA is TGTGCCAGCTCACCACCAGTAGGGTCAGGGGACAGGACCTACGAGCAGTACTTC. Its protein is CASSPPVGSGDRTYEQYF. Together with reference TRBV18 and TRBJ2-7, the CDR3 gives the full variable domain: NAGVMQNPRHLVRRRGQEARLRCSPMKGHSHVYWYRQLPEEGLKFMVYLQKENIIDESGMPKERFSAEFPKEGPSILRIQQVVRGDSAAYFCASSPPVGSGDRTYEQYFGPGTRLTVT.